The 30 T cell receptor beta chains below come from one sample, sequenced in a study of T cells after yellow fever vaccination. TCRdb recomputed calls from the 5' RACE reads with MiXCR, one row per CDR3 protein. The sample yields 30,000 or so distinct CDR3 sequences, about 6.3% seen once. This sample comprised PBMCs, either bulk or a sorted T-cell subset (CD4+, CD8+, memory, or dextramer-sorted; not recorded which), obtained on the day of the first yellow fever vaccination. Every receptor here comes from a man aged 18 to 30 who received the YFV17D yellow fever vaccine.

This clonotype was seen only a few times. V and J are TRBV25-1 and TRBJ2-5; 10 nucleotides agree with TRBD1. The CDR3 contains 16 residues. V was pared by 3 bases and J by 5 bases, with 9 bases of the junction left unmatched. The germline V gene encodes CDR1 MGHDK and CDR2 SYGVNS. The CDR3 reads CASSDLTGTGVETQYF. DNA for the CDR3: TGTGCCAGCAGTGATCTAACCGGGACAGGGGTCGAGACCCAGTACTTC.

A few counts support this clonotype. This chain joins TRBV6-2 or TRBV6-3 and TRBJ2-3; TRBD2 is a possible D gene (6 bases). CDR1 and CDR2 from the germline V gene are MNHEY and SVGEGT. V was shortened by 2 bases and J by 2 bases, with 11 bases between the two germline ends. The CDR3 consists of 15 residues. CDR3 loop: CASSYLATLTDTQYF. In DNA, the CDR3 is TGTGCCAGCAGTTACCTAGCGACCCTCACAGATACGCAGTATTTT.

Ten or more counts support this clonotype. The CDR3 sequence is CSGLTSGQDTDTQYF. The CDR3 DNA is TGCAGCGGCCTGACTAGCGGACAGGACACAGATACGCAGTATTTT. The rearrangement joins TRBV29-1 to TRBJ2-3; 9 nucleotides agree with TRBD2. The V and J ends lost 7 bases and 2 bases, in that order; junction bases with no gene match: 10. The CDR3 has 15 residues. The germline gives CDR1 SQVTM, CDR2 ANQGSEA.

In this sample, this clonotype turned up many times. The CDR3 nucleotides read TGTGCCAGCAGTTTCGTTTGGGGGGGGGAGACCCAGTACTTC. Residues: CASSFVWGGETQYF. The chain recombines TRBV27 with TRBJ2-5; 7 bases are a match to TRBD2. The CDR3 sequence is 14 residues long. The germline CDR1 and CDR2 sequences are MNHEY and SMNVEV (reference sequence). Unmatched junction bases numbered 6, after V lost 3 bases and J lost 5 bases.

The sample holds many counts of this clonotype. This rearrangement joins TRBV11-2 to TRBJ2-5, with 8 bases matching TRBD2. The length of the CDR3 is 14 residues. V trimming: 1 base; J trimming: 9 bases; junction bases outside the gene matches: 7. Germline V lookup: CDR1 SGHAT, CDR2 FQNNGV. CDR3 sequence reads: CASSLVGTRRAQYF. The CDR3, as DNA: TGTGCCAGCAGCTTAGTGGGGACTAGAAGGGCCCAGTACTTC.

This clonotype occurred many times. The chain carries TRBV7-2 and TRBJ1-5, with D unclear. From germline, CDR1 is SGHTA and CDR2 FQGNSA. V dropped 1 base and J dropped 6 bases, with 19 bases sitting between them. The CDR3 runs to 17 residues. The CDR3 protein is CASSLGVGPWSGQPQHF. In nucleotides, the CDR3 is TGTGCCAGCAGCTTAGGGGTGGGTCCCTGGTCAGGTCAGCCCCAGCATTTT.

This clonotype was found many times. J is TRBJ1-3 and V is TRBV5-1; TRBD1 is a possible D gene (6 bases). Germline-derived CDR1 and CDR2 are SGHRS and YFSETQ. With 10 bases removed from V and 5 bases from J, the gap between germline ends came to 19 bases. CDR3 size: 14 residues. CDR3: CAFHPGQWRNTIYF. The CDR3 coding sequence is TGCGCCTTCCACCCGGGACAATGGAGAAACACCATATATTTT.

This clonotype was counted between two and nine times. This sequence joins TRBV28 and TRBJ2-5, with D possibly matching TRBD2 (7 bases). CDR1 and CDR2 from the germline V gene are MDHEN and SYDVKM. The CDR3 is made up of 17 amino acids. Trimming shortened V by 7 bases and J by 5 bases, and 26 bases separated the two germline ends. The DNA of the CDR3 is TGTGCCAGCATTGACGCTCGTCTGGGCAGGGGAGGGGAGACCCAGTACTTC. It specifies CASIDARLGRGGETQYF.

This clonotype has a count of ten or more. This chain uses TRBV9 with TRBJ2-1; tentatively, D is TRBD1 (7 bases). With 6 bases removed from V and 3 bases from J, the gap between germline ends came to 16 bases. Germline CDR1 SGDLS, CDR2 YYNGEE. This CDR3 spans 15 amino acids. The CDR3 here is CASNRLGQDYNEQFF. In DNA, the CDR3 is TGTGCCAGCAACAGACTAGGACAGGACTACAATGAGCAGTTCTTC.

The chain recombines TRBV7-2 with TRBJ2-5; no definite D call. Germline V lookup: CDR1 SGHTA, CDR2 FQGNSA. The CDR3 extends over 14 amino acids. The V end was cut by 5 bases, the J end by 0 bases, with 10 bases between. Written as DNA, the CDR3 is TGTGCCAGCAGCCGAGAGACGTACCAAGAGACCCAGTACTTC. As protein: CASSRETYQETQYF.

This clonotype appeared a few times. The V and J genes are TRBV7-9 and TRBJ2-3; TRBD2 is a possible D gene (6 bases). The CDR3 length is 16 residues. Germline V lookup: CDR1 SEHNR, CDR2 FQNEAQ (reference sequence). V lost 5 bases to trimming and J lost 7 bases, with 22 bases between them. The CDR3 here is CASSPLEGPVSNTQYF. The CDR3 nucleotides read TGTGCCAGCAGCCCTCTGGAGGGTCCAGTTTCAAATACGCAGTATTTT.

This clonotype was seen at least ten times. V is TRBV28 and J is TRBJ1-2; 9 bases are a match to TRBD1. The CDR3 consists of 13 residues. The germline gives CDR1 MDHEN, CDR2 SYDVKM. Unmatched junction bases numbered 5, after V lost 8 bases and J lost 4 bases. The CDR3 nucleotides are TGTGCCAGCTACGACAGGGGGACCTATGGCTACACCTTC. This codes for CASYDRGTYGYTF.

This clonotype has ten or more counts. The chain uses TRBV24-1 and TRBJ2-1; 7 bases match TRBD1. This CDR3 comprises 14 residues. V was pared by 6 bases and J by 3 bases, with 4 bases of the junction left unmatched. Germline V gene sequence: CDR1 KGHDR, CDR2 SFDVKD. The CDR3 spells CATSPGGFYNEQFF. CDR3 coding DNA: TGTGCCACCAGTCCAGGGGGTTTCTACAATGAGCAGTTCTTC.

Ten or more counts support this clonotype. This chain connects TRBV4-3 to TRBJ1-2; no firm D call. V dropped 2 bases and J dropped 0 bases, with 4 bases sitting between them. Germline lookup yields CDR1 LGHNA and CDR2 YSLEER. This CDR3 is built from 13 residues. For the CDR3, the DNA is TGCGCCAGCAGCCAAAAAACTAACTATGGCTACACCTTC. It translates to CASSQKTNYGYTF.

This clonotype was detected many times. CDR3 nucleotide sequence: TGCAGTGCTAGGGGGGAATTACAAGAGACCCAGTACTTC. Translation gives CSARGELQETQYF. The gene calls are TRBV20-1 and TRBJ2-5; D tentatively reads TRBD1 or TRBD2 (5 bases each). The germline V gene has CDR1 DFQATT and CDR2 SNEGSKA (reference sequence). V shed 3 bases and J shed 2 bases, with 10 bases lying between them. The CDR3 totals 13 residues.

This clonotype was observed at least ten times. The CDR3 bases are TGTGCCAGCAGTGGTGGGGGATTTAATTCACCCCTCCACTTT. Translating it yields CASSGGGFNSPLHF. V gene TRBV7-9 combines with J gene TRBJ1-6; perhaps TRBD1 as D (5 bases). CDR3 length: 14 amino acids. Germline V lookup: CDR1 SEHNR, CDR2 FQNEAQ (reference sequence). Trimming left V 6 bases short and J 6 bases short, with 12 bases between.

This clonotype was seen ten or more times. The CDR3 bases are TGCAGTGCGCTGACCAGGGATAGTGGCTACACCTTC. It is translated as CSALTRDSGYTF. The rearrangement links TRBV20-1 to TRBJ1-2, with D possibly TRBD1 on 5 matching bases. Per the germline V gene, CDR1 is DFQATT and CDR2 is SNEGSKA (reference sequence). This CDR3 is 12 amino acids long. Trimming took off 6 bases at V and 7 bases at J, with 15 bases between the two ends.

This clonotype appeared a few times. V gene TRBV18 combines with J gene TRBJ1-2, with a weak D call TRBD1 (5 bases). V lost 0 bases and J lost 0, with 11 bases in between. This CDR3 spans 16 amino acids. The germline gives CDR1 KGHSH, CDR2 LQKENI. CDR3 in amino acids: CASSPPPGWTNYGYTF. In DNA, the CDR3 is TGTGCCAGCTCACCACCTCCAGGGTGGACTAACTATGGCTACACCTTC.

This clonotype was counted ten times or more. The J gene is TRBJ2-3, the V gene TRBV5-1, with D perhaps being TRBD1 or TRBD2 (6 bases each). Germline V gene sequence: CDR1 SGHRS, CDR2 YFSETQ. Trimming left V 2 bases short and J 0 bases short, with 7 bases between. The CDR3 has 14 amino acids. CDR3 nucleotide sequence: TGCGCCAGCAGCTTCGGGGGCAGCACAGATACGCAGTATTTT. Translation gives CASSFGGSTDTQYF.

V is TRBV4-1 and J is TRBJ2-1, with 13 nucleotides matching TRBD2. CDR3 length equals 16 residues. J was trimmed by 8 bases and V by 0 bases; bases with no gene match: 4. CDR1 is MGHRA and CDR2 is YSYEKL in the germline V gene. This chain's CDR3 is CASSQEILAGGYEQFF. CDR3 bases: TGCGCCAGCAGCCAAGAAATACTAGCGGGGGGGTATGAGCAGTTCTTC.

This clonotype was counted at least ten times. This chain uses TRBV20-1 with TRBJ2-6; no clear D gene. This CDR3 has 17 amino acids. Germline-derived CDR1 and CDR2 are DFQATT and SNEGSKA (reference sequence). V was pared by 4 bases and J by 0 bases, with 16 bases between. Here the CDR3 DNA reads TGCAGTGCTACCCGCGGCAACACCGCCTCTGGGGCCAACGTCCTGACTTTC. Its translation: CSATRGNTASGANVLTF.

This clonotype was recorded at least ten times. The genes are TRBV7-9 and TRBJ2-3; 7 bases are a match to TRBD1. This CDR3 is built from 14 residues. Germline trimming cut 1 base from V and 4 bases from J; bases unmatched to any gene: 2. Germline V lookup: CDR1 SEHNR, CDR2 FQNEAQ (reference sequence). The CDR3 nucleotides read TGTGCCAGCAGCTTAGTCGACAGGGCAGATACGCAGTATTTT. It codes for CASSLVDRADTQYF.

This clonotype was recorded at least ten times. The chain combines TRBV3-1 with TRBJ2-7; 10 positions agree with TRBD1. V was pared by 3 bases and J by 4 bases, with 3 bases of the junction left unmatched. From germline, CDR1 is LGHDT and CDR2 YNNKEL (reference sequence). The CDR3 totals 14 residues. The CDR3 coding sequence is TGTGCCAGCAGCCATGACAGGGGGCCGTACGAGCAGTACTTC. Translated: CASSHDRGPYEQYF.

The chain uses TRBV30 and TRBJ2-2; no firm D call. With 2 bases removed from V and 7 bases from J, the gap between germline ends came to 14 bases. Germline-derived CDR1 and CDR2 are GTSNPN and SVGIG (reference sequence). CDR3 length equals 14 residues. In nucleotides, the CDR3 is TGTGCCTGGAGTCCCTCGAATTTAGGCGGGGAGCTGTTTTTT. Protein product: CAWSPSNLGGELFF.

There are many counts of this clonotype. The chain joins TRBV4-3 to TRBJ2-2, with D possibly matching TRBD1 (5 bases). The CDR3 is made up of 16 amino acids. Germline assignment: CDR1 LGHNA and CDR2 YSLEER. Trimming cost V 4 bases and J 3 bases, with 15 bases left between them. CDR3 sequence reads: CASSPVGRADTGELFF. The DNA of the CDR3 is TGCGCCAGCAGCCCGGTGGGCAGGGCGGACACCGGGGAGCTGTTTTTT.

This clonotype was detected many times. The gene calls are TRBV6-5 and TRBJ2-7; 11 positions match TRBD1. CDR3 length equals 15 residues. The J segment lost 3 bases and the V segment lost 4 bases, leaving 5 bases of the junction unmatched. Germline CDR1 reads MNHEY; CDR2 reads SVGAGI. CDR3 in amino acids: CASSWAGTGGYEQYF. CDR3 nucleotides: TGTGCCAGCAGTTGGGCCGGGACAGGGGGCTACGAGCAGTACTTC.

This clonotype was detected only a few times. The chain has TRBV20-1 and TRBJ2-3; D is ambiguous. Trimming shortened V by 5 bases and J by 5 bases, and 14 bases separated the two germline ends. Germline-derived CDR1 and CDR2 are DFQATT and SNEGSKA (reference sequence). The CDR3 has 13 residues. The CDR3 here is CSAFISEEDTQYF. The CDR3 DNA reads TGCAGTGCTTTCATCTCCGAGGAAGATACGCAGTATTTT.

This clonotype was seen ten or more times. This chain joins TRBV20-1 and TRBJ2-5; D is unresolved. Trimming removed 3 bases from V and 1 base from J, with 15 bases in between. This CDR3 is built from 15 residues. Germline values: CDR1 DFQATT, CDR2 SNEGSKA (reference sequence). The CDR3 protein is CSASLRQSPQETQYF. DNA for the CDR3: TGCAGTGCTAGCCTCCGACAATCCCCCCAAGAGACCCAGTACTTC.

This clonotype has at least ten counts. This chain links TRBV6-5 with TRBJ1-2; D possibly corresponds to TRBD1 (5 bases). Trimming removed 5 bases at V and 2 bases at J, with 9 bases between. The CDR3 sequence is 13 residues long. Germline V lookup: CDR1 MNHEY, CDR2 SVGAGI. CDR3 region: CASSLDSNYGYTF. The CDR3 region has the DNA TGTGCCAGCAGTCTAGACAGCAACTATGGCTACACCTTC.

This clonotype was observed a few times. CDR3 nucleotides: TGTGCCAGCACCCTAGCGGTGCTCTCCTATAATTCACCCCTCCACTTT. Its translation: CASTLAVLSYNSPLHF. The chain combines TRBV7-2 with TRBJ1-6, with D unresolved. The germline V gene encodes CDR1 SGHTA and CDR2 FQGNSA. The germline V and J ends were trimmed by 7 bases and 0 bases, with 13 bases remaining between them. This CDR3 is built from 16 residues.